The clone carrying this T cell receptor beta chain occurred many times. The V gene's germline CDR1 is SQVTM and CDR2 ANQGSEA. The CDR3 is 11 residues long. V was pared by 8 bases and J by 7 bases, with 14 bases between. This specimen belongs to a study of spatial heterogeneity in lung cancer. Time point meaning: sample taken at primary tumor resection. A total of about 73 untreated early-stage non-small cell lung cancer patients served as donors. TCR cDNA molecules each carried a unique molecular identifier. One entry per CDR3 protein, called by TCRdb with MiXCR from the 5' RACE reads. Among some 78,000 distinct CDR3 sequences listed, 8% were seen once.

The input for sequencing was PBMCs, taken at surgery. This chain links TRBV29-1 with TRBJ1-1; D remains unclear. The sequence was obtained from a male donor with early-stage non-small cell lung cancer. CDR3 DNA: TGCAGCACCGAAGAGCGGTTTGAAGCTTTCTTT. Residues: CSTEERFEAFF.